A selection of T cell receptor beta chains follows, all from one sample in a study of immune characterization of retroperitoneal liposarcoma. TCRdb used MiXCR to reprocess the PCR reads, holding one entry per CDR3 protein. The sample consists of over 8,000 distinct CDR3 sequences, around a third of them appearing once. The sequencing input was tumor tissue. Receptors were obtained from a female donor with retroperitoneal liposarcoma. CDR3s include the opening cysteine and the closing phenylalanine or tryptophan. A D gene is named only where the DNA matches it firmly. Clone sizes are given selectively: once, few, many, or a class where the clone is expanded.

cdr3_nt: TGTGCCAGCAGTGATTCACTAGCGGGGCCTTACAATGAGCAGTTCTTC; cdr3_aa: CASSDSLAGPYNEQFF; clone_size: few; j_call: TRBJ2-1; d_call: TRBD2; v_call: TRBV25-1
cdr3_nt: TGTGCCAGCACAGGGACAGTTGGAGAGCAGTTCTTC; cdr3_aa: CASTGTVGEQFF; clone_size: NA; j_call: TRBJ2-1; d_call: TRBD1; v_call: TRBV27
cdr3_nt: TGTGCCAGCAGACCTTATCAGGGACCCTCCTACGAGCAGTACTTC; cdr3_aa: CASRPYQGPSYEQYF; clone_size: medium-sized; j_call: TRBJ2-7; d_call: NA; v_call: TRBV7-8
cdr3_nt: TGTGCCACCAGTGATTTGGCGGGACAGGGGGCCTACAATGAGCAGTACTTC; cdr3_aa: CATSDLAGQGAYNEQYF; clone_size: NA; j_call: TRBJ2-7; d_call: TRBD1; v_call: TRBV24-1
cdr3_nt: TGTGCCAGCATTGGACAGGGAGCCTACGAGCAGCACTTT; cdr3_aa: CASIGQGAYEQHF; clone_size: once; j_call: TRBJ2-7; d_call: TRBD1; v_call: TRBV6-1
cdr3_nt: TGTGCCAGCAGTCACCGGGACGGGGACTACGAGCAGTTCTTC; cdr3_aa: CASSHRDGDYEQFF; clone_size: many; j_call: TRBJ2-1; d_call: TRBD2; v_call: TRBV6-1
cdr3_nt: TGTGCCAGCAGCTGGGGGACAGGGTTCGAGACCCAGTACTTC; cdr3_aa: CASSWGTGFETQYF; clone_size: NA; j_call: TRBJ2-5; d_call: TRBD1; v_call: TRBV5-6
cdr3_nt: TGTGCCAGCAGCTTAGCGACGGGGAGGGGAGAGACCCAGTTCTTC; cdr3_aa: CASSLATGRGETQFF; clone_size: NA; j_call: TRBJ2-1; d_call: TRBD2; v_call: TRBV7-2
cdr3_nt: TGTGCCAGCACCCCATGGGGGGTTTCGCGGGTCCGGGGTGTAGGGGAGCTGTTTTTT; cdr3_aa: CASTPWGVSRVRGVGELFF; clone_size: NA; j_call: TRBJ2-2; d_call: NA; v_call: TRBV7-2
cdr3_nt: TGTGCCAGCAGCCTCGAGAAGGCCTTTGGGGAGACCCAGTTCTTC; cdr3_aa: CASSLEKAFGETQFF; clone_size: NA; j_call: TRBJ2-1; d_call: NA; v_call: TRBV7-6
cdr3_nt: TGTGCCAGCAGGTACCTCGAGGGCTTCGAGACCCAGTACTTC; cdr3_aa: CASRYLEGFETQYF; clone_size: few; j_call: TRBJ2-5; d_call: NA; v_call: TRBV6-9
cdr3_nt: TGTGCCATCGGGGATCGGACAGGGACTAAAGAGACCCAGTACTTC; cdr3_aa: CAIGDRTGTKETQYF; clone_size: few; j_call: TRBJ2-5; d_call: NA; v_call: TRBV6-2/TRBV6-3
cdr3_nt: TGTGCCAGCAGTTTATGGGGCCCGGGACAGGGACACGAGCAGTACTTC; cdr3_aa: CASSLWGPGQGHEQYF; clone_size: many; j_call: TRBJ2-7; d_call: TRBD1; v_call: TRBV27
cdr3_nt: TGTGCCAGCAGCCACTACTCGAGGACCCAGTACTTC; cdr3_aa: CASSHYSRTQYF; clone_size: NA; j_call: TRBJ2-5; d_call: NA; v_call: TRBV7-6
cdr3_nt: TGTGCCAGCAGTCCTCTTACCGGGGAGCTGTTTTTT; cdr3_aa: CASSPLTGELFF; clone_size: medium-sized; j_call: TRBJ2-2; d_call: NA; v_call: TRBV27
cdr3_nt: TGTGCCAGCAGCAAGTGGCAGGGGAGCTCCTACGAGCAGTACTTC; cdr3_aa: CASSKWQGSSYEQYF; clone_size: medium-sized; j_call: TRBJ2-7; d_call: NA; v_call: TRBV7-9
cdr3_nt: TGTGCCAGCAGACCCCGGACTTCACAGGAGACCCAGTACTTC; cdr3_aa: CASRPRTSQETQYF; clone_size: few; j_call: TRBJ2-5; d_call: NA; v_call: TRBV12-3/TRBV12-4
cdr3_nt: TGTGCCAGCAGGAGTCCGCGGGGGCGCAGTACCGGGGAGCTGTTTTTT; cdr3_aa: CASRSPRGRSTGELFF; clone_size: few; j_call: TRBJ2-2; d_call: NA; v_call: TRBV7-2
cdr3_nt: TGTGCCAGCAGTTTGGGGGGGCGGATGTCCTACGAGCAGTACTTC; cdr3_aa: CASSLGGRMSYEQYF; clone_size: few; j_call: TRBJ2-7; d_call: NA; v_call: TRBV12-3/TRBV12-4
cdr3_nt: TGTGCCAGCAGCACGGGACAGGTCTACAATGAGCAGTTCTTC; cdr3_aa: CASSTGQVYNEQFF; clone_size: few; j_call: TRBJ2-1; d_call: TRBD1; v_call: TRBV7-2
cdr3_nt: TGTGCCAGCAGCTGGCTAGGCCCCACAGATACGCAGTATTTT; cdr3_aa: CASSWLGPTDTQYF; clone_size: NA; j_call: TRBJ2-3; d_call: NA; v_call: TRBV7-3
cdr3_nt: TGTGCCAGCAGCCGTAAGCGGACAGCCTACGAGCAGTACTTC; cdr3_aa: CASSRKRTAYEQYF; clone_size: NA; j_call: TRBJ2-7; d_call: NA; v_call: TRBV6-1
cdr3_nt: TGTGCCAGCAGTGAATGGCGCGTTGACAGACCAAAAGAGACCCAGTACTTC; cdr3_aa: CASSEWRVDRPKETQYF; clone_size: medium-sized; j_call: TRBJ2-5; d_call: NA; v_call: TRBV25-1
cdr3_nt: TGTGCCAGCAGCTGGACAGGGGAGGCCTACGAGCAGTACTTC; cdr3_aa: CASSWTGEAYEQYF; clone_size: few; j_call: TRBJ2-7; d_call: TRBD1; v_call: TRBV7-8